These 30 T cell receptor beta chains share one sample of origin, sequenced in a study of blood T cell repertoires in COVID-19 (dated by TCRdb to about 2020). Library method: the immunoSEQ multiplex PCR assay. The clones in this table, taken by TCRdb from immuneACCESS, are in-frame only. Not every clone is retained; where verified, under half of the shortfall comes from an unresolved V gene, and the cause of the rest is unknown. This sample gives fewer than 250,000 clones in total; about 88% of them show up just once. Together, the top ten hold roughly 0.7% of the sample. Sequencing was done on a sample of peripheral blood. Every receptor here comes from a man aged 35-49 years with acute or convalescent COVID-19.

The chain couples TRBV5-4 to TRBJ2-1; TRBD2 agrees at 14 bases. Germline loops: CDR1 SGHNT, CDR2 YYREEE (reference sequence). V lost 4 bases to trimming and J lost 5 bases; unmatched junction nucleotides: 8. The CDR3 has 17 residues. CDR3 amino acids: CASSGTSGGPPDNEQFF. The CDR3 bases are TGTGCCAGCAGCGGGACTAGCGGGGGACCCCCTGACAATGAGCAGTTCTTC. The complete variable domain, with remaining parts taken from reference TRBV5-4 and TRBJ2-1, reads ETGVTQSPTHLIKTRGQQVTLRCSSQSGHNTVSWYQQALGQGPQFIFQYYREEENGRGNFPPRFSGLQFPNYSSELNVNALELDDSALYLCASSGTSGGPPDNEQFFGPGTRLTVL.

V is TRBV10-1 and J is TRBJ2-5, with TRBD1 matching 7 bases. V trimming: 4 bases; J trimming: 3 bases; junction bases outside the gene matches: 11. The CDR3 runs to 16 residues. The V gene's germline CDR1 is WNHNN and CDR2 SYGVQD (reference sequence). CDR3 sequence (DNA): TGCGCCAGCAGTGCGGGCGAAGAGGGGGCCGAAGAGACCCAGTACTTC. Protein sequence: CASSAGEEGAEETQYF.

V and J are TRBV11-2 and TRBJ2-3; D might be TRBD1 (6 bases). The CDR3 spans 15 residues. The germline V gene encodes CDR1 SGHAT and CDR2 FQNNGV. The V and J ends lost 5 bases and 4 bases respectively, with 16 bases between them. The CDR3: CASSPPGRGPDTQYF. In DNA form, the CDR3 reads TGTGCCAGCAGCCCGCCGGGCAGGGGCCCAGATACGCAGTATTTT.

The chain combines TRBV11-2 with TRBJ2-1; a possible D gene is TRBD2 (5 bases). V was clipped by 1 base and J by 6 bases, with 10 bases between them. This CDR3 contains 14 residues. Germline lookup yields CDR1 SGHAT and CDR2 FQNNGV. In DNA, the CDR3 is TGTGCCAGCAGCTTAGTAACTAGTTTCAATGAGCAGTTCTTC. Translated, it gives CASSLVTSFNEQFF.

As DNA, the CDR3 is TGTGCCAGCAGTTTTTTGACAGGGGGCGGTACTGAAGCTTTCTTT. Amino acids: CASSFLTGGGTEAFF. The chain uses TRBV27 and TRBJ1-1; 10 bases fit TRBD1. Germline V CDR1 and CDR2: MNHEY, SMNVEV (reference sequence). This CDR3 is 15 amino acids long. V lost 3 bases to trimming and J lost 5 bases; unmatched junction nucleotides: 6.

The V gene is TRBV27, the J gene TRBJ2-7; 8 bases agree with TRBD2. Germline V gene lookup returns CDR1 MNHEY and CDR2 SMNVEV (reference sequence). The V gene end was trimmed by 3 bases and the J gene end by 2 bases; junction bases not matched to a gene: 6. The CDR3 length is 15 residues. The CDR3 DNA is TGTGCCAGCAGTTTCCGTACTAGCGGTACCTACGAGCAGTACTTC. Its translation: CASSFRTSGTYEQYF.

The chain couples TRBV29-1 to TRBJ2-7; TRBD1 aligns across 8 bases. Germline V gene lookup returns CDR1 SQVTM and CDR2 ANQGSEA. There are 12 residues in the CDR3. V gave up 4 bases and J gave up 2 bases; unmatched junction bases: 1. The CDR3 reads CSVGGQAYEQYF. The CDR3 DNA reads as TGCAGCGTTGGGGGACAGGCCTACGAGCAGTACTTC.

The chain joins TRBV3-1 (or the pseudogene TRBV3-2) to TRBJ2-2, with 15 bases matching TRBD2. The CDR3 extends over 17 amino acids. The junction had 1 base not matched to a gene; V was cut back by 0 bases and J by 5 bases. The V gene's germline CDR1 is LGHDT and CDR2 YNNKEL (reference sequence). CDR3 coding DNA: TGTGCCAGCAGCCAAGAGGGGACTAGCGGGAGGACCGGGGAGCTGTTTTTT. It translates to CASSQEGTSGRTGELFF.

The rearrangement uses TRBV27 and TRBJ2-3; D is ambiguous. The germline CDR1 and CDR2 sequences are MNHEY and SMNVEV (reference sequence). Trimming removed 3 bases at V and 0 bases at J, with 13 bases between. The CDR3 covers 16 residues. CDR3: CASSLISVTSTDTQYF. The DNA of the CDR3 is TGTGCCAGCAGTTTGATATCCGTAACTAGCACAGATACGCAGTATTTT.

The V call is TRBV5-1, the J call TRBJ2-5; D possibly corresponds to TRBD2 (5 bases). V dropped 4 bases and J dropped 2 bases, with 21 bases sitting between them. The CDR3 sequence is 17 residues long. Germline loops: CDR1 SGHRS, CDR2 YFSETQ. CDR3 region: CASSPGPLRQRQETQYF. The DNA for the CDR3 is TGCGCCAGCAGCCCTGGTCCCTTGCGGCAGCGGCAAGAGACCCAGTACTTC.

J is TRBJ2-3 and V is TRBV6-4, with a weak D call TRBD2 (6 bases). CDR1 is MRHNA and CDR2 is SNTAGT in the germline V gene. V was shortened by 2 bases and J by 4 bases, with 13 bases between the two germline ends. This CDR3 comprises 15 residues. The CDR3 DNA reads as TGTGCCAGCAGTGACCGGGCGGGGACTCCAGATACGCAGTATTTT. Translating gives CASSDRAGTPDTQYF.

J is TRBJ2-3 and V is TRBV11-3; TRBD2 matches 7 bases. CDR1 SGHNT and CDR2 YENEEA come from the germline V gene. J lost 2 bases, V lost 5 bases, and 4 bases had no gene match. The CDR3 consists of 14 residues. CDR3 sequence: CASSPRGTTDTQYF. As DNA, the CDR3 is TGTGCCAGCAGCCCGCGGGGGACCACAGATACGCAGTATTTT.

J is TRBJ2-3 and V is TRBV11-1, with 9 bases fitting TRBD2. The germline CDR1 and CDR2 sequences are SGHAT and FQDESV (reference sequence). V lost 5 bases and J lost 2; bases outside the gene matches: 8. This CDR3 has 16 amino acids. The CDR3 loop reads CASSPRGGKYTDTQYF. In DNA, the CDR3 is TGTGCCAGCAGCCCGCGGGGGGGGAAATACACAGATACGCAGTATTTT.

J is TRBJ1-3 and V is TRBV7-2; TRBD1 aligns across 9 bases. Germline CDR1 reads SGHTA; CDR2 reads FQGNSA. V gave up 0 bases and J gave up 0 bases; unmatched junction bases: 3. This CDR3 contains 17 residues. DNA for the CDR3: TGTGCCAGCAGCTTAGCCGGGACAGGGTTCTCTGGAAACACCATATATTTT. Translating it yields CASSLAGTGFSGNTIYF.

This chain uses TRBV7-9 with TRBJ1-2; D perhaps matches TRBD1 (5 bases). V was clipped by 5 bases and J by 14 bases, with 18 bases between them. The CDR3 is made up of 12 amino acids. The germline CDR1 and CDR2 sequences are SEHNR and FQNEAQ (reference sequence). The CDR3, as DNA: TGTGCCAGCAGCCCCCATCCTTGGGGGGGAACCTTC. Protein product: CASSPHPWGGTF.

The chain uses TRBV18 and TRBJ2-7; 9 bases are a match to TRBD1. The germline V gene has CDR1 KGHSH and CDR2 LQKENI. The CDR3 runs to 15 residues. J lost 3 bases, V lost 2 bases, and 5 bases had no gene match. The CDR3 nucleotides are TGTGCCAGCTCACCAGGGACAGGGATTTTCTACGAGCAGTACTTC. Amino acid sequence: CASSPGTGIFYEQYF.

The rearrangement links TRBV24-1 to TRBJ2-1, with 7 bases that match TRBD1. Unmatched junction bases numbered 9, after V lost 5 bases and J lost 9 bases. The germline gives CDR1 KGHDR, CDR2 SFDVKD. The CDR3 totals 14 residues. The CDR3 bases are TGTGCCACCAGTGCCCTGACAGGGAAGGGTGAGCAGTTCTTC. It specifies CATSALTGKGEQFF.

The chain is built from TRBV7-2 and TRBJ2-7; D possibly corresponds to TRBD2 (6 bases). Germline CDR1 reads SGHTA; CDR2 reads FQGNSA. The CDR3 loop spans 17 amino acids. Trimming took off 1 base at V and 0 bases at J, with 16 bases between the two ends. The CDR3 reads CASSLVGKLASSYEQYF. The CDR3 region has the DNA TGTGCCAGCAGCTTAGTGGGCAAACTAGCTTCCTCCTACGAGCAGTACTTC.

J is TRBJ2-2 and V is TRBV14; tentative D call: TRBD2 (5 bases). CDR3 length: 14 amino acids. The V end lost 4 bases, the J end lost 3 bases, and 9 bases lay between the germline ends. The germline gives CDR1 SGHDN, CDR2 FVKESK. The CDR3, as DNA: TGTGCCAGCAGCCGCGGGCCCGACACCGGGGAGCTGTTTTTT. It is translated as CASSRGPDTGELFF.

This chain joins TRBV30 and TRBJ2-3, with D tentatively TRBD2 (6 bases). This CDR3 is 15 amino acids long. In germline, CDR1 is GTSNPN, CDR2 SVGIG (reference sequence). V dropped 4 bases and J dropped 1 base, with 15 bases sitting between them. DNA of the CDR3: TGTGCCTGGAAAGACACGTCGGGGGGCACAGATACGCAGTATTTT. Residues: CAWKDTSGGTDTQYF.

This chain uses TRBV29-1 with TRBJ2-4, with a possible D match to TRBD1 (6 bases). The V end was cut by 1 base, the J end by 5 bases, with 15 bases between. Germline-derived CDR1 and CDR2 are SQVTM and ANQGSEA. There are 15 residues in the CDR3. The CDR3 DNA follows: TGCAGCGTTGAAGGGGGGCGGTTGGGGGAAAACATTCAGTACTTC. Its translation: CSVEGGRLGENIQYF.

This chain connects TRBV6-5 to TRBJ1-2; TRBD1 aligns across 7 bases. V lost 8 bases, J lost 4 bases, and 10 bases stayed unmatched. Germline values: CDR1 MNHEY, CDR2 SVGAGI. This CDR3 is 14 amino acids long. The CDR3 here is CASLNRGSGYGYTF. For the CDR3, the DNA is TGTGCCAGCCTAAACAGGGGTTCGGGCTATGGCTACACCTTC.

The DNA for the CDR3 is TGTGCCAGCAGCTTGGTGGCCCGCGGGGGCTACACCTTC. Protein product: CASSLVARGGYTF. The gene calls are TRBV5-8 and TRBJ1-2; no clear D gene. Germline CDR1 SGHTS, CDR2 YDEGEE. The CDR3 extends over 13 amino acids. Trimming took off 0 bases at V and 8 bases at J, with 11 bases between the two ends.

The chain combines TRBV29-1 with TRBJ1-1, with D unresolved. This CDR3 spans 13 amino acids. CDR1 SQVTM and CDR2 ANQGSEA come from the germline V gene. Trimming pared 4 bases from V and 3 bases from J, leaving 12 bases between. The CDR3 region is CSVGVQSYTEAFF. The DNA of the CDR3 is TGCAGCGTTGGGGTACAGAGTTACACTGAAGCTTTCTTT. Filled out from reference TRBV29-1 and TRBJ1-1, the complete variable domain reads SAVISQKPSRDICQRGTSLTIQCQVDSQVTMMFWYRQQPGQSLTLIATANQGSEATYESGFVIDKFPISRPNLTFSTLTVSNMSPEDSSIYLCSVGVQSYTEAFFGQGTRLTVV.

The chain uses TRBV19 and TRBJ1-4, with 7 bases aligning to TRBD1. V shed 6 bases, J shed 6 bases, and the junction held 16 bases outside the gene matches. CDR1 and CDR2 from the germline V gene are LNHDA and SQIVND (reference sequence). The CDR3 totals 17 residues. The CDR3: CASRDRRTSYSDEKLFF. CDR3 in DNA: TGTGCCAGTAGGGACAGGCGGACCTCCTATTCGGATGAAAAACTGTTTTTT.

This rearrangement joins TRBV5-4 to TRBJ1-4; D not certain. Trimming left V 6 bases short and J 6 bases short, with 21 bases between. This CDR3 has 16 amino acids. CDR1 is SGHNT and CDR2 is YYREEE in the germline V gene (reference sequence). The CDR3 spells CASTRQDAGYYEKLFF. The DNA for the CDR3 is TGTGCCAGCACCCGGCAGGATGCGGGGTACTATGAAAAACTGTTTTTT.

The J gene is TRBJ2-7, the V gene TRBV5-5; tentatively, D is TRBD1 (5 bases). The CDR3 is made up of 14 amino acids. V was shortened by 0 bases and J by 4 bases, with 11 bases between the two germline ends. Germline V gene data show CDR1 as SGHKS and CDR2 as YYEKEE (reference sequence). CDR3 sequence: CASSLAQGGYEQYF. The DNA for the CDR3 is TGTGCCAGCAGCTTGGCCCAGGGTGGGTACGAGCAGTACTTC. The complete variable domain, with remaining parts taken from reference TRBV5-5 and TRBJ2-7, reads DAGVTQSPTHLIKTRGQQVTLRCSPISGHKSVSWYQQVLGQGPQFIFQYYEKEERGRGNFPDRFSARQFPNYSSELNVNALLLGDSALYLCASSLAQGGYEQYFGPGTRLTVT.

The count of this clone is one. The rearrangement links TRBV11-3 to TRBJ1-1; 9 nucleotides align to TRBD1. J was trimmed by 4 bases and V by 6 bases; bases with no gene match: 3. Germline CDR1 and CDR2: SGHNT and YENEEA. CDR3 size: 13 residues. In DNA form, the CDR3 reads TGTGCCAGCAGTACACAGGGGGCCACTGAAGCTTTCTTT. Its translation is CASSTQGATEAFF.

CDR3 DNA: TGTGCCAGCAGCTTATCAGGGATCCTGCCCACTAATGAAAAACTGTTTTTT. Translation: CASSLSGILPTNEKLFF. The chain uses TRBV7-9 and TRBJ1-4; TRBD1 is a possible D gene (5 bases). Trimming took 2 bases from V and 2 from J, leaving 15 bases between them. The CDR3 runs to 17 residues. From germline, CDR1 is SEHNR and CDR2 FQNEAQ (reference sequence). Supplemented by reference TRBV7-9 and TRBJ1-4, the full variable domain reads DTGVSQNPRHKITKRGQNVTFRCDPISEHNRLYWYRQTLGQGPEFLTYFQNEAQLEKSRLLSDRFSAERPKGSFSTLEIQRTEQGDSAMYLCASSLSGILPTNEKLFFGSGTQLSVL.

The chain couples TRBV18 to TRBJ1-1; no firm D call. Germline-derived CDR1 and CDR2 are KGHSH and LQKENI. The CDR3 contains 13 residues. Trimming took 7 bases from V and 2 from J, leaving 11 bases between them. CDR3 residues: CASYSVANTEAFF. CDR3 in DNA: TGTGCCAGCTATAGCGTAGCTAACACTGAAGCTTTCTTT.